Following are 21 T cell receptor beta chains from one sample sequenced in a study of T cell changes during pregnancy in multiple sclerosis. Clones were read by immunoSEQ multiplex PCR, and TCRdb kept only the in-frame ones, dropping some. This table has fewer than 75,000 clones, roughly nine tenths appearing once. Sequenced here: CD8+ T cells from peripheral blood mononuclear cells, sampled before pregnancy. The receptors here all came from a female donor with multiple sclerosis, enrolled in a pregnancy study.

This clone was seen a single time. This chain joins TRBV7-6 and TRBJ1-1; D remains unclear. The CDR3 has 14 residues. Deletions cut 3 bases from V and 5 bases from J, with 13 bases between. From germline, CDR1 is SGHVS and CDR2 FNYEAQ. CDR3 protein: CASSLGRLGTEAFF. CDR3 in DNA: TGTGCCAGCAGCTTGGGGAGGCTGGGGACTGAAGCTTTCTTT.

This clone was detected only a few times. The chain combines TRBV9 with TRBJ2-2; 10 bases fit TRBD2. The germline gives CDR1 SGDLS, CDR2 YYNGEE. The trim removed 0 bases at V and 2 bases at J, leaving 4 bases unmatched. This CDR3 spans 17 amino acids. For the CDR3, the DNA is TGTGCCAGCAGCGTAGCTAGCGGGGGCCCCAACACCGGGGAGCTGTTTTTT. It encodes CASSVASGGPNTGELFF.

The chain has TRBV2 and TRBJ2-7, with D possibly being TRBD1 (5 bases). V was clipped by 9 bases and J by 2 bases, with 11 bases between them. The germline V gene encodes CDR1 SNHLY and CDR2 FYNNEI. The CDR3 has 12 amino acids. The CDR3 loop reads CASASGTYEQYF. DNA of the CDR3: TGTGCCAGTGCCTCAGGGACCTACGAGCAGTACTTC.

The genes are TRBV6-1 and TRBJ1-1; weak D call: TRBD1 (6 bases). The CDR3 length is 16 residues. Trimming pared 2 bases from V and 0 bases from J, leaving 13 bases between. Germline V lookup: CDR1 MNHNS, CDR2 SASEGT. CDR3: CASSELLGQMNTEAFF. In DNA, the CDR3 is TGTGCCAGCAGTGAACTACTGGGACAAATGAACACTGAAGCTTTCTTT.

V usage is TRBV2 and J usage is TRBJ2-3, with TRBD1 identical over 7 bases. This CDR3 is built from 17 residues. CDR1 and CDR2 (germline): SNHLY, FYNNEI. In nucleotides, the CDR3 is TGTGCGCAGAGGACCATATTAACAGGGGACCGCACAGATACGCAGTATTTT. It is translated as CAQRTILTGDRTDTQYF.

This chain uses TRBV5-1 with TRBJ2-1; 9 bases line up with TRBD1. V lost 1 base and J lost 8; bases outside the gene matches: 7. The CDR3 totals 15 residues. CDR1 and CDR2 (germline): SGHRS, YFSETQ. CDR3 coding DNA: TGCGCCAGCAGCTTGTTGGGACAGGGTACTGATGAGCAGTTCTTC. Translating gives CASSLLGQGTDEQFF.

The rearrangement links TRBV7-8 to TRBJ2-1, with 11 positions matching TRBD1. Trimming took 5 bases from V and 6 from J; bases not matched to a gene: 3. Germline values: CDR1 SGHVS, CDR2 FQNEAQ. The CDR3 runs to 14 residues. The CDR3 loop is CASSAGTGGNEQFF. DNA for the CDR3: TGTGCCAGCAGCGCGGGGACAGGGGGCAATGAGCAGTTCTTC.

This chain joins TRBV25-1 and TRBJ2-7; 7 bases are shared with TRBD2. Germline values: CDR1 MGHDK, CDR2 SYGVNS. J lost 5 bases, V lost 10 bases, and 5 bases had no gene match. The CDR3 is 11 residues long. The CDR3 loop reads CATSTSNEQYF. The CDR3 DNA reads TGTGCCACCTCGACTAGCAACGAGCAGTACTTC.

This chain connects TRBV12-5 to TRBJ2-1; 10 bases match TRBD1. Germline CDR1 is LGHNT and CDR2 is FRNRAP. V lost 6 bases and J lost 4; bases outside the gene matches: 6. The CDR3 spans 15 residues. This CDR3 reads CASGHDRGPYNEQFF. Written as DNA, the CDR3 is TGTGCTAGTGGACACGACAGGGGGCCTTACAATGAGCAGTTCTTC.

This chain uses TRBV19 with TRBJ1-2; no clear D. Trimming took 6 bases from V and 6 from J, leaving 17 bases between them. The CDR3 extends over 14 amino acids. Germline V gene sequence: CDR1 LNHDA, CDR2 SQIVND (reference sequence). The CDR3 reads CASRSWEDRDGYTF. The CDR3 nucleotides read TGTGCCAGTAGGTCGTGGGAGGATAGGGATGGCTACACCTTC.

V and J are TRBV18 and TRBJ1-1, with 7 bases that match TRBD1. The CDR3 spans 15 residues. CDR1 is KGHSH, CDR2 LQKENI, per germline. V shed 0 bases and J 0 bases; nucleotides not matched to a gene: 1. The CDR3, as DNA: TGTGCCAGCTCACCACCCGACAGGGTGAACACTGAAGCTTTCTTT. This codes for CASSPPDRVNTEAFF.

The rearrangement uses TRBV9 and TRBJ2-5, with 9 bases identical to TRBD1. From germline, CDR1 is SGDLS and CDR2 YYNGEE. This CDR3 region has 15 residues. With 3 bases clipped from V and 5 bases from J, the junction kept 8 bases outside the gene matches. In DNA, the CDR3 is TGTGCCAGCAGCGGAGGACAGGGGAGTGGGGAGACCCAGTACTTC. Encoded protein: CASSGGQGSGETQYF. Using reference TRBV9 and TRBJ2-5 for the parts outside the CDR3, the full variable domain is DSGVTQTPKHLITATGQRVTLRCSPRSGDLSVYWYQQSLDQGLQFLIQYYNGEERAKGNILERFSAQQFPDLHSELNLSSLELGDSALYFCASSGGQGSGETQYFGPGTRLLVL.

A single count supports this clone. The V and J genes are TRBV6-1 and TRBJ2-3, with TRBD1 as a possible D gene (5 bases). The germline gives CDR1 MNHNS, CDR2 SASEGT. The ends were cut back, 7 bases at V and 4 bases at J, with 15 bases in the middle. This CDR3 contains 14 residues. The CDR3 nucleotides are TGTGCCAGCATAAGGGGTAAGGGGCCAGATACGCAGTATTTT. Residues: CASIRGKGPDTQYF.

This clone was found a few times. One junction end disagrees with the germline gene, perhaps due to a read error. The V and J genes are TRBV7-7 and TRBJ2-1, with a tentative D call TRBD2 (5 bases). Germline V gene data show CDR1 as SSHAT and CDR2 as FNYEAQ (reference sequence). The CDR3 consists of 15 residues. Written as DNA, the CDR3 is TGTGCTAGCAGCTTAGCGCCAGGTTTAGTCAATGAGCAGTTCTTC. Its translation is CASSLAPGLVNEQFF.

The V and J genes are TRBV7-8 and TRBJ2-4, with 13 bases identical to TRBD2. This CDR3 contains 13 residues. V gave up 8 bases and J gave up 8 bases; unmatched junction bases: 3. The germline gives CDR1 SGHVS, CDR2 FQNEAQ. The CDR3 DNA reads TGTGCCAGCGGGACTAGCGGGACGGACATTCAGTACTTC. It specifies CASGTSGTDIQYF.

This clone was detected only a few times. This rearrangement joins TRBV4-1 to TRBJ1-1; TRBD1 agrees at 7 bases. The germline V gene encodes CDR1 MGHRA and CDR2 YSYEKL. The CDR3 consists of 14 residues. Trimming at V came to 4 bases and at J to 1 base, leaving 3 bases not matched to a gene. DNA of the CDR3: TGCGCCAGCAGCCGTTGGGACAGGAACACTGAAGCTTTCTTT. As protein: CASSRWDRNTEAFF.

The chain uses TRBV10-3 and TRBJ1-4; a weak D match, TRBD1 (6 bases). Trimming cost V 3 bases and J 7 bases, with 6 bases left between them. The CDR3 covers 12 residues. Germline-derived CDR1 and CDR2 are ENHRY and SYGVKD. This CDR3 is CAISEGGEKLFF. CDR3 bases: TGTGCCATCAGTGAAGGGGGTGAAAAACTGTTTTTT.

The chain uses TRBV30 and TRBJ2-1; 7 bases match TRBD2. The CDR3 runs 14 residues. V shed 4 bases and J 3 bases; nucleotides not matched to a gene: 6. In germline, CDR1 is GTSNPN, CDR2 SVGIG (reference sequence). The CDR3 DNA reads TGTGCCTGGATTGGGGGGGGTTACTACAATGAGCAGTTCTTC. This translates into CAWIGGGYYNEQFF.

This clone was detected only a few times. J is TRBJ1-1 and V is TRBV7-9; TRBD1 might be the D (6 bases). V lost 5 bases, J lost 4 bases, and 17 bases lay in between. CDR1 and CDR2 from the germline V gene are SEHNR and FQNEAQ (reference sequence). This CDR3 contains 15 residues. The CDR3 is CASSQGPGRSTEAFF. In DNA form, the CDR3 reads TGTGCCAGCAGCCAGGGGCCGGGCCGGAGCACTGAAGCTTTCTTT.

The DNA of the CDR3 is TGTGCCAGCAGCTCCGAGGCTGACGAGCAGTACTTC. It specifies CASSSEADEQYF. The chain joins TRBV7-6 to TRBJ2-7; D uncertain. Germline values: CDR1 SGHVS, CDR2 FNYEAQ. This CDR3 is 12 amino acids long. Deletions cut 4 bases from V and 5 bases from J, with 9 bases between. Full variable domain (outside the CDR3, taken from reference TRBV7-6 and TRBJ2-7): GAGVSQSPRYKVTKRGQDVALRCDPISGHVSLYWYRQALGQGPEFLTYFNYEAQQDKSGLPNDRFSAERPEGSISTLTIQRTEQRDSAMYRCASSSEADEQYFGPGTRLTVT.

The gene calls are TRBV18 and TRBJ2-1; 8 positions match TRBD2. V shed 4 bases, J shed 4 bases, and the junction held 12 bases outside the gene matches. Germline V gives CDR1 KGHSH, CDR2 LQKENI. The CDR3 has 17 amino acids. The CDR3 coding sequence is TGTGCCAGCTCACTCCCAGGGCTATCTAGCGGGTACAATGAGCAGTTCTTC. Residues: CASSLPGLSSGYNEQFF.